Listed here are 11 T cell receptor beta chains from one sample, sequenced in a study of lymphopenia after photon versus proton radiotherapy. Clones were read by immunoSEQ multiplex PCR, and TCRdb kept only the in-frame ones, dropping some. The sample contains roughly 53,000 clones, around 83% of which appear only once. The starting material was peripheral blood, obtained from a patient treated with photon-based radiotherapy. The receptors originated from a man aged 45-65 years with gastric cancer.

This rearrangement joins TRBV19 to TRBJ2-6; unclear D gene. Trimming cost V 5 bases and J 0 bases, with 5 bases left between them. This CDR3 is built from 14 residues. Germline CDR1 reads LNHDA; CDR2 reads SQIVND (reference sequence). Here the CDR3 reads CASSFSSGANVLTF. The CDR3 region has the DNA TGTGCCAGTAGTTTCAGCTCTGGGGCCAACGTCCTGACTTTC.

V and J are TRBV2 and TRBJ2-1; TRBD1 is a possible D gene (6 bases). The V gene lost 8 bases and the J gene lost 1 base, with 15 bases spanning the gap. The CDR3 contains 15 residues. CDR1 and CDR2 (germline): SNHLY, FYNNEI. This chain's CDR3 is CASQRQDSSYNEQFF. The DNA for the CDR3 is TGTGCCAGCCAGAGGCAGGACAGTTCCTACAATGAGCAGTTCTTC.

The chain is built from TRBV6-1 and TRBJ1-4; unclear D gene. Germline-derived CDR1 and CDR2 are MNHNS and SASEGT. V was shortened by 4 bases and J by 4 bases, with 7 bases between the two germline ends. CDR3 length equals 13 residues. The CDR3 DNA reads TGTGCCAGCAGTGCGGTAAATAATGAAAAACTGTTTTTT. Translation gives CASSAVNNEKLFF.

CDR3 in amino acids: CASSFPGTSGNNEQFF. CDR3 in DNA: TGTGCCAGCAGCTTTCCCGGGACTAGCGGAAACAATGAGCAGTTCTTC. The chain carries TRBV7-9 and TRBJ2-1; 11 bases align to TRBD2. This CDR3 region has 16 residues. After removal of 3 bases from V and 5 bases from J, the junction contained 6 bases not matched to a gene. Germline V gives CDR1 SEHNR, CDR2 FQNEAQ (reference sequence).

This chain links TRBV6-4 with TRBJ2-3; unclear D gene. Germline V CDR1 and CDR2: MRHNA, SNTAGT. Trimming removed 3 bases at V and 0 bases at J, with 7 bases between. CDR3 length: 14 amino acids. CDR3 sequence reads: CASSEAGSTDTQYF. The CDR3 coding sequence is TGTGCCAGCAGTGAGGCCGGTAGCACAGATACGCAGTATTTT.

The chain uses TRBV18 and TRBJ2-1; D is unclear. Trimming took 4 bases from V and 0 from J, leaving 10 bases between them. The length of the CDR3 is 15 residues. The V gene's germline CDR1 is KGHSH and CDR2 LQKENI. The CDR3 protein is CASSRAESSYNEQFF. The CDR3 region has the DNA TGTGCCAGCTCACGCGCGGAAAGCTCCTACAATGAGCAGTTCTTC.

The V gene is TRBV7-6, the J gene TRBJ1-1, with a possible D match to TRBD1 (5 bases). The CDR3 spans 14 residues. V lost 5 bases and J 1 base, leaving 11 bases between the germline ends. Germline V gives CDR1 SGHVS, CDR2 FNYEAQ. In nucleotides, the CDR3 is TGTGCCAGCAGCCCCGGGACGGCGAACACTGAAGCTTTCTTT. Protein: CASSPGTANTEAFF.

The chain recombines TRBV7-6 with TRBJ2-5; 8 positions match TRBD2. With V trimmed by 10 bases and J by 2 bases, 9 bases remained unmatched. The CDR3 length is 14 residues. Germline loops: CDR1 SGHVS, CDR2 FNYEAQ. The CDR3 DNA reads TGTGCCAACGGGAGGGCGGGCGGTCAAGAGACCCAGTACTTC. This gives the protein CANGRAGGQETQYF.

This clone was seen once. CDR3 DNA sequence: TGTGCCAGCCGCCTAGGACACTCCTACGAGCAGTACTTC. It yields the protein CASRLGHSYEQYF. The J gene is TRBJ2-7, the V gene TRBV7-9; D possibly corresponds to TRBD1 (5 bases). CDR3 length equals 13 residues. CDR1 and CDR2 from the germline V gene are SEHNR and FQNEAQ (reference sequence). The V end lost 8 bases, the J end lost 0 bases, and 11 bases lay between the germline ends. Complete variable domain (other parts from reference TRBV7-9 and TRBJ2-7): DTGVSQNPRHKITKRGQNVTFRCDPISEHNRLYWYRQTLGQGPEFLTYFQNEAQLEKSRLLSDRFSAERPKGSFSTLEIQRTEQGDSAMYLCASRLGHSYEQYFGPGTRLTVT.

The V call is TRBV6-6, the J call TRBJ2-3, with 7 bases that match TRBD1. V lost 2 bases to trimming and J lost 4 bases; unmatched junction nucleotides: 6. In germline, CDR1 is MNHNY, CDR2 SVGAGI (reference sequence). This CDR3 has 15 amino acids. The CDR3 DNA reads as TGTGCCAGCAGTTACGGTAGGGGGCGCGCAGATACGCAGTATTTT. This codes for CASSYGRGRADTQYF.

This clone has only a few counts. The chain has TRBV30 and TRBJ2-3; 12 nucleotides line up with TRBD2. The CDR3 contains 17 residues. After removal of 5 bases from V and 2 bases from J, the junction contained 11 bases not matched to a gene. The germline V gene has CDR1 GTSNPN and CDR2 SVGIG (reference sequence). The CDR3 region is CAWGGARTSGTTDTQYF. The CDR3 DNA reads as TGTGCCTGGGGGGGGGCGCGGACTAGCGGGACCACAGATACGCAGTATTTT.